The rows below give T cell receptor beta chains drawn from one sample of a study of cytomegalovirus exposure and HLA in healthy donors. TCRdb's table, derived via immunoSEQ multiplex PCR, lists solely in-frame clones and lacks some. The sample yields about 79,000 clones, approximately 69% seen once. The sequenced sample consisted of PBMCs. These receptors came from a man aged 40-50 years in good health and CMV-seropositive. Both conserved end residues are part of each CDR3. Fields, in order: J gene, clone size, V gene, D gene, CDR3 DNA, CDR3 protein. D genes are given only for firm matches. Rows give clone size only sometimes, using once, few, many, or a class for an expanded clone.

>TRBJ1-4|NA|TRBV7-2|NA
TGTGCCAGCAGCTTAGTAGGTAGAGGTGAAAAACTGTTTTTT
CASSLVGRGEKLFF
>TRBJ2-5|NA|TRBV30|TRBD2
TGTGCCTGGAGGCTAGCGGGTGGAGAGACCCAGTACTTC
CAWRLAGGETQYF
>TRBJ2-7|NA|TRBV27|NA
TGTGCCAGCAGTCCTAGTTATGCTTCCTCCTACGAGCAGTACTTC
CASSPSYASSYEQYF
>TRBJ2-3|NA|TRBV27|TRBD2
TGTGCCAGCAGTTTATACCCCTACTATAGCGGGAGGTTGGCAGATACGCAGTATTTT
CASSLYPYYSGRLADTQYF
>TRBJ2-3|NA|TRBV6-6|NA
TGTGCCAGCGAGGTAACAGATACGCAGTATTTT
CASEVTDTQYF
>TRBJ2-5|NA|TRBV6-1|NA
TGTGCCAGCAGAGCAACAGAGTCCCAAGAGACCCAGTACTTC
CASRATESQETQYF
>TRBJ1-2|NA|TRBV6-1|NA
TGTGCCAGCAGTGAATCAGGGGATTATGGCTACACCTTC
CASSESGDYGYTF
>TRBJ1-2|few|TRBV4-3|TRBD1
TGCGCCAGCGGACTAGCGGGAGGGGGCGCAAATGGCTACACCTTC
CASGLAGGGANGYTF
>TRBJ2-7|NA|TRBV18|TRBD1
TGTGCCAGCTCACCACCGGACAGGCGCTACGAGCAGTACTTC
CASSPPDRRYEQYF
>TRBJ1-6|NA|TRBV10-3|NA
TGTGCCATCAGTGAGGAGGGTAATTCACCCCTCCACTTT
CAISEEGNSPLHF
>TRBJ2-5|NA|TRBV5-8|NA
TGTGCCAGCAGCTTGTGGGGGGAGAGGGGACTTGCCCAAGAGACCCAGTACTTC
CASSLWGERGLAQETQYF
>TRBJ1-3|NA|TRBV19|TRBD1
TGTGCCAGTACTCAGGGGGACTCTGGAAACACCATATATTTT
CASTQGDSGNTIYF
>TRBJ2-2|NA|TRBV30|NA
TGTGCCTGGACAGGGGCCTACACCGGGGAGCTGCTTTTT
CAWTGAYTGELLF
>TRBJ2-3|NA|TRBV6-4|NA
TGTGCCAGCAGTGCCTCGACAGGCACAGATACGCAGTATTTT
CASSASTGTDTQYF
>TRBJ1-2|few|TRBV19|NA
TGTGCCAGTGGGCGGGGCGGCTATGGCTACACCTTC
CASGRGGYGYTF
>TRBJ2-7|NA|TRBV5-1|TRBD1
TGCGCCAGCAGGGATTCGACAGGGTACAACCCCTACGAGCAGTACTTC
CASRDSTGYNPYEQYF
>TRBJ1-1|NA|TRBV27|TRBD1
TGTGCCAGCAGTTTAAAGGGGGCGCGGAACACTGAAGCTTTCTTT
CASSLKGARNTEAFF
>TRBJ2-7|NA|TRBV5-5|TRBD2
TGTGCCAGCAGCTTGGGTCACGGACTAGCGGGGACTACCTACGAGCAGTACTTC
CASSLGHGLAGTTYEQYF
>TRBJ2-1|NA|TRBV7-9|NA
TGTGCCAGCAGCCGGGATGGGGGGTTCGGTGAGCAGTTCTTC
CASSRDGGFGEQFF
>TRBJ1-3|NA|TRBV11-2|TRBD1
TGTGCCAGCAGCGCCCGGGACAGGGCCCCCTCTGGAAACACCATATATTTT
CASSARDRAPSGNTIYF
>TRBJ2-3|NA|TRBV5-6|NA
TGTGCCAGCAGTTGGGAGGGCACAGATACGCAGTATTTT
CASSWEGTDTQYF
>TRBJ2-7|once|TRBV10-3|TRBD1
TGTGCCGTAGCCGGGACAGGGAACGAGCAGTACTTC
CAVAGTGNEQYF
>TRBJ2-7|NA|TRBV7-2|NA
TGTGCCAGCAGCCGGGACATGGCCTACGAGCAGTACTTC
CASSRDMAYEQYF
>TRBJ2-3|few|TRBV5-1|TRBD1
TGCGCCAGCAGCCCTGGACAGGTGTGGACAGATACGCAGTATTTT
CASSPGQVWTDTQYF
>TRBJ2-5|NA|TRBV29-1|NA
TGCAGCGTTATACAGGGTGGGGAGACCCAGTACTTC
CSVIQGGETQYF
>TRBJ2-7|NA|TRBV7-2|NA
TGTGCCAGCAGCCAAACCCCCTACCTTGGCGAGCAGTACTTC
CASSQTPYLGEQYF